Presented here are 29 T cell receptor beta chains from one specimen sequenced in a study of blood T cell repertoires in COVID-19 (dated by TCRdb to 2020 to 2022). Libraries were prepared through the immunoSEQ multiplex PCR assay. TCRdb's version of the immuneACCESS table is confined to in-frame rearrangements and falls short of the full clone set. An unresolved V gene accounts for under half of the shortfall where checked; the remainder is of unknown origin. This sample comprises 99,000 or so clones, 91% of them detected only once. The ten largest account for 6% of the sample. Sequencing was carried out using peripheral blood. The source of these receptors is a human donor in a cohort sampled during active COVID-19.

This sequence joins TRBV29-1 and TRBJ2-3; 8 bases map to TRBD2. The CDR3 extends over 14 amino acids. CDR1 and CDR2 from the germline V gene are SQVTM and ANQGSEA. J gave up 3 bases and V 7 bases, and 9 bases lay outside the gene matches. This CDR3 is CSAAKAGETDTQYF. The CDR3 bases are TGCAGCGCTGCCAAAGCGGGGGAAACAGATACGCAGTATTTT.

The chain joins TRBV2 to TRBJ2-7; the match to TRBD1 covers 8 bases. The length of the CDR3 is 14 residues. V dropped 2 bases and J dropped 4; count of bases not matched to a gene: 4. Germline lookup yields CDR1 SNHLY and CDR2 FYNNEI. The CDR3 loop is CASSEQGQGYEQYF. In DNA form, the CDR3 reads TGTGCCAGCAGTGAACAAGGACAGGGATACGAGCAGTACTTC.

The chain combines TRBV7-9 with TRBJ2-2, with D perhaps matching TRBD2 (5 bases). Germline V gene lookup returns CDR1 SEHNR and CDR2 FQNEAQ (reference sequence). The V end was cut by 9 bases, the J end by 5 bases, with 10 bases between. The CDR3 extends over 12 amino acids. This chain's CDR3 is CAREDGTGELFF. In nucleotides, the CDR3 is TGTGCCAGGGAGGACGGAACCGGGGAGCTGTTTTTT. The complete variable domain, with remaining parts taken from reference TRBV7-9 and TRBJ2-2, reads DTGVSQNPRHKITKRGQNVTFRCDPISEHNRLYWYRQTLGQGPEFLTYFQNEAQLEKSRLLSDRFSAERPKGSFSTLEIQRTEQGDSAMYLCAREDGTGELFFGEGSRLTVL.

The gene calls are TRBV6-2 or TRBV6-3 and TRBJ2-2, with D maybe TRBD1 (6 bases). The CDR3 is 14 residues long. With 0 bases removed from V and 7 bases from J, the gap between germline ends came to 9 bases. In germline, CDR1 is MNHEY, CDR2 SVGEGT. CDR3 sequence: CASSYSDRYGELFF. In DNA, the CDR3 is TGTGCCAGCAGTTACTCGGACAGATACGGGGAGCTGTTTTTT.

This clone was seen a handful of times. The chain carries TRBV12-3 or TRBV12-4 and TRBJ2-1; perhaps TRBD2 as D (6 bases). Trimming left V 5 bases short and J 6 bases short, with 11 bases between. The CDR3 runs to 13 residues. CDR3 nucleotides: TGTGCCAGCAGTCCGGACGGGGGCAATGAGCAGTTCTTC. This translates into CASSPDGGNEQFF.

This clone was observed a handful of times. V and J are TRBV25-1 and TRBJ1-4, with 8 bases fitting TRBD1. CDR1 MGHDK and CDR2 SYGVNS come from the germline V gene. The V and J ends lost 4 bases and 7 bases, in that order; junction bases with no gene match: 8. CDR3 length: 15 residues. The CDR3 bases are TGTGCCAGCAGTGTCTCCAGGGGGCGCGGTGAAAAACTGTTTTTT. Translated, it gives CASSVSRGRGEKLFF.

The chain is built from TRBV27 and TRBJ1-2; tentatively, D is TRBD1 (6 bases). This CDR3 contains 16 residues. From germline, CDR1 is MNHEY and CDR2 SMNVEV (reference sequence). V dropped 3 bases and J dropped 4 bases, with 18 bases sitting between them. Here the CDR3 reads CASSLSPSQGFYGYTF. The CDR3 DNA follows: TGTGCCAGCAGTTTGTCCCCCTCACAGGGATTCTATGGCTACACCTTC.

The chain joins TRBV18 to TRBJ2-6; weak D call: TRBD1 (5 bases). This CDR3 spans 15 amino acids. CDR1 and CDR2 (germline): KGHSH, LQKENI. Trimming removed 2 bases at V and 2 bases at J, with 7 bases between. CDR3 bases: TGTGCCAGCTCACCAGTACAGGCTGGGGCCAACGTCCTGACTTTC. Encoded protein: CASSPVQAGANVLTF.

The chain carries TRBV4-1 and TRBJ2-7, with 10 bases aligning to TRBD1. This CDR3 spans 15 amino acids. The V gene's germline CDR1 is MGHRA and CDR2 YSYEKL. The V and J ends lost 3 bases and 3 bases, in that order; junction bases with no gene match: 5. The CDR3: CASSQADRGFYEQYF. The DNA for the CDR3 is TGCGCCAGCAGCCAGGCGGACAGGGGGTTCTACGAGCAGTACTTC.

The chain links TRBV5-1 to TRBJ1-1; no reliable D call. The V end lost 4 bases, the J end lost 8 bases, and 15 bases lay between the germline ends. Germline V gives CDR1 SGHRS, CDR2 YFSETQ. The CDR3 is made up of 13 amino acids. The CDR3 loop reads CASSRETEAEAFF. DNA for the CDR3: TGCGCCAGCAGCCGGGAGACCGAGGCGGAAGCTTTCTTT. The whole variable domain, remainder taken from reference TRBV5-1 and TRBJ1-1, is KAGVTQTPRYLIKTRGQQVTLSCSPISGHRSVSWYQQTPGQGLQFLFEYFSETQRNKGNFPGRFSGRQFSNSRSEMNVSTLELGDSALYLCASSRETEAEAFFGQGTRLTVV.

This chain connects TRBV14 to TRBJ2-7, with 8 bases that match TRBD1. This CDR3 has 14 amino acids. Germline V lookup: CDR1 SGHDN, CDR2 FVKESK. V lost 5 bases to trimming and J lost 2 bases; unmatched junction nucleotides: 5. In nucleotides, the CDR3 is TGTGCCAGCAGCTACGGGACAGGTCCCTACGAGCAGTACTTC. It encodes CASSYGTGPYEQYF.

The chain uses TRBV28 and TRBJ2-1, with D unclear. Per the germline V gene, CDR1 is MDHEN and CDR2 is SYDVKM. V gave up 3 bases and J gave up 1 base, with 7 bases separating them. The CDR3 runs 14 residues. CDR3 sequence: CASSLAPSYNEQFF. In DNA, the CDR3 is TGTGCCAGCAGTTTGGCTCCTTCCTACAATGAGCAGTTCTTC.

The chain combines TRBV6-1 with TRBJ2-7; 10 positions match TRBD1. The J segment lost 5 bases and the V segment lost 1 base, leaving 8 bases of the junction unmatched. CDR1 is MNHNS and CDR2 is SASEGT in the germline V gene. This CDR3 comprises 16 residues. CDR3 nucleotide sequence: TGTGCCAGCAGTGAAGTCGGATGGACAGGGGGTAACGAGCAGTACTTC. This translates into CASSEVGWTGGNEQYF.

This clone was seen only once. The rearrangement uses TRBV7-9 and TRBJ2-5; D is undetermined. Germline V CDR1 and CDR2: SEHNR, FQNEAQ (reference sequence). The V end lost 2 bases, the J end lost 5 bases, and 9 bases lay between the germline ends. The length of the CDR3 is 13 residues. CDR3 protein: CASSLRLEETQYF. DNA of the CDR3: TGTGCCAGCAGCTTAAGGCTGGAGGAGACCCAGTACTTC.

The V and J genes are TRBV24-1 and TRBJ2-6; possibly TRBD2 for D (5 bases). This CDR3 has 15 amino acids. The germline V gene has CDR1 KGHDR and CDR2 SFDVKD. Trimming left V 9 bases short and J 2 bases short, with 13 bases between. The DNA for the CDR3 is TGTGCCACCTGTAGTCGGGAACCTGGGGCCAACGTCCTGACTTTC. It translates to CATCSREPGANVLTF.

CDR3 sequence (DNA): TGTGCCACCAGTGAGGGGACAGGGGGCATAGATACGCAGTATTTT. It specifies CATSEGTGGIDTQYF. V gene TRBV24-1 combines with J gene TRBJ2-3; 12 bases match TRBD1. Germline V gives CDR1 KGHDR, CDR2 SFDVKD. The CDR3 runs to 15 residues. V was pared by 4 bases and J by 5 bases, with 3 bases of the junction left unmatched.

The chain is built from TRBV18 and TRBJ1-1; TRBD1 might be the D (5 bases). The germline gives CDR1 KGHSH, CDR2 LQKENI. V shed 3 bases and J shed 1 base, with 9 bases lying between them. CDR3 size: 14 residues. CDR3 coding DNA: TGTGCCAGCTCACCTCAGGGAAGGAACACTGAAGCTTTCTTT. This gives the protein CASSPQGRNTEAFF.

V gene TRBV9 combines with J gene TRBJ2-3; TRBD2 might be the D (6 bases). Trimming cost V 3 bases and J 6 bases, with 8 bases left between them. This CDR3 is 12 amino acids long. Germline V gene data show CDR1 as SGDLS and CDR2 as YYNGEE. The CDR3 loop reads CASSEGRDTQYF. The CDR3 nucleotides read TGTGCCAGCAGCGAGGGGAGGGATACGCAGTATTTT.

This clone has a single count. V is TRBV6-2 or TRBV6-3 and J is TRBJ2-7; TRBD2 might be the D (6 bases). Germline V gene sequence: CDR1 MNHEY, CDR2 SVGEGT. The CDR3 is 14 amino acids. Trimming shortened V by 4 bases and J by 4 bases, and 14 bases separated the two germline ends. CDR3 nucleotide sequence: TGTGCCAGCAGTTGGATCATGGGACTTTACGAGCAGTACTTC. This encodes CASSWIMGLYEQYF.

This rearrangement joins TRBV6-5 to TRBJ1-5, with a possible D match to TRBD1 (5 bases). V was shortened by 8 bases and J by 4 bases, with 12 bases between the two germline ends. Germline V gene sequence: CDR1 MNHEY, CDR2 SVGAGI. The CDR3 sequence is 13 residues long. The CDR3 here is CASSPGRNQPQHF. The CDR3 DNA follows: TGTGCCAGCTCCCCAGGGCGGAATCAGCCCCAGCATTTT.

The table lists this clone with a count of one. The junction does not match germline at one end; this may be a read error. This rearrangement joins TRBV6-1 to TRBJ1-1; 7 bases map to TRBD1. The CDR3 has 14 residues. CDR1 is MNHNS and CDR2 is SASEGT in the germline V gene. Here the CDR3 reads CASREGTVNTEAFF. The CDR3 nucleotides are TGTGCCAGCAGAGAAGGGACAGTGAACACTGAAGCTTTCTTT.

V usage is TRBV20-1 and J usage is TRBJ1-2, with no clear D. Trimming took 6 bases from V and 7 from J, leaving 12 bases between them. CDR3 length: 11 residues. Germline V gene lookup returns CDR1 DFQATT and CDR2 SNEGSKA (reference sequence). This CDR3 reads CSASLGVGYTF. Written as DNA, the CDR3 is TGCAGTGCGTCCCTGGGCGTTGGCTACACCTTC.

V is TRBV30 and J is TRBJ2-1; D call uncertain. The V gene lost 1 base and the J gene lost 6 bases, with 4 bases spanning the gap. Per germline, CDR1 GTSNPN and CDR2 SVGIG (reference sequence). This CDR3 is built from 11 residues. CDR3 amino acids: CAWSAVNEQFF. In nucleotides, the CDR3 is TGTGCCTGGAGTGCGGTCAATGAGCAGTTCTTC.

This sequence joins TRBV30 and TRBJ1-1, with D possibly being TRBD1 (6 bases). Per germline, CDR1 GTSNPN and CDR2 SVGIG (reference sequence). The CDR3 contains 15 residues. V lost 0 bases to trimming and J lost 1 base, with 12 bases between them. The CDR3 sequence: CAWSVSTGWNTEAFF. Here the CDR3 DNA reads TGTGCCTGGAGTGTATCTACAGGGTGGAACACTGAAGCTTTCTTT.

This chain joins TRBV19 and TRBJ1-2; a weak D match, TRBD1 (6 bases). V lost 5 bases to trimming and J lost 3 bases, with 13 bases between them. Germline CDR1 and CDR2: LNHDA and SQIVND (reference sequence). The CDR3 consists of 14 residues. CDR3 amino acids: CASSWQGTHYGYTF. CDR3 in DNA: TGTGCCAGTAGTTGGCAAGGGACACACTATGGCTACACCTTC.

This clone was seen a few times. The V gene is TRBV6-5, the J gene TRBJ1-1, with D possibly being TRBD1 (5 bases). Germline V gene sequence: CDR1 MNHEY, CDR2 SVGAGI. V was clipped by 2 bases and J by 8 bases, with 9 bases between them. The CDR3 extends over 12 amino acids. CDR3 in amino acids: CASSYGAGEAFF. The CDR3 coding sequence is TGTGCCAGCAGTTACGGGGCCGGCGAAGCTTTCTTT.

This chain connects TRBV6-5 to TRBJ2-5, with a weak D call TRBD2 (6 bases). The CDR3 totals 14 residues. The V end lost 2 bases, the J end lost 5 bases, and 12 bases lay between the germline ends. Per the germline V gene, CDR1 is MNHEY and CDR2 is SVGAGI. CDR3 nucleotide sequence: TGTGCCAGCAGTTACCGGGGGAATCGGGAGACCCAGTACTTC. Translation gives CASSYRGNRETQYF.

J is TRBJ2-2 and V is TRBV6-2 or TRBV6-3; D perhaps matches TRBD2 (6 bases). V lost 5 bases and J lost 0, with 7 bases in between. The CDR3 has 14 residues. From germline, CDR1 is MNHEY and CDR2 SVGEGT. Here the CDR3 reads CASSAGSNTGELFF. CDR3 nucleotides: TGTGCCAGCAGTGCGGGATCGAACACCGGGGAGCTGTTTTTT.

This chain uses TRBV7-9 with TRBJ1-6; 7 nucleotides line up with TRBD1. Trimming cost V 6 bases and J 9 bases; bases outside gene matches: 8. The CDR3 totals 14 residues. Germline values: CDR1 SEHNR, CDR2 FQNEAQ (reference sequence). The CDR3: CASSTDRDGSPLHF. CDR3 nucleotides: TGTGCCAGCAGTACCGACAGGGATGGTTCACCCCTCCACTTT.